The next 5 T cell receptor beta chains were all read from a single sample in a study of Ad26.COV2.S vaccination and SARS-CoV-2 variants. Treatment meaning: 15 to 20 received Ad26.COV2.S at low or high dose, single or two shots; about 5 received placebo; per-sample allocation not given. Sampling happened 63 days after the first vaccine or placebo injection. The repertoire was sequenced with immunoSEQ multiplex PCR; TCRdb's copy has only in-frame clones and lacks some. The sample lists a few hundred thousand clones, around 90% occurring once. Source: peripheral blood, taken in a trial of Ad26.COV2.S vaccine versus placebo. The receptors derive from a person aged 18 to 59 who received the Ad26.COV2.S COVID-19 vaccine or a placebo.

The chain recombines TRBV30 with TRBJ1-2, with D unresolved. Germline CDR1 and CDR2: GTSNPN and SVGIG (reference sequence). The CDR3 covers 17 residues. Trimming pared 2 bases from V and 3 bases from J, leaving 22 bases between. The CDR3 nucleotides are TGTGCCTGGAGTCAATTGGTAGGCCAAATACGGGACTATGGCTACACCTTC. This gives the protein CAWSQLVGQIRDYGYTF.

The chain uses TRBV27 and TRBJ1-1; D might be TRBD1 (5 bases). Germline-derived CDR1 and CDR2 are MNHEY and SMNVEV (reference sequence). V shed 1 base and J shed 5 bases, with 11 bases lying between them. The CDR3 is 14 amino acids. CDR3: CASSLLGGWTEAFF. CDR3 bases: TGTGCCAGCAGTTTATTGGGGGGTTGGACTGAAGCTTTCTTT.

The chain links TRBV28 to TRBJ1-1, with D perhaps matching TRBD1 (5 bases). The CDR3 has 14 residues. V was pared by 7 bases and J by 11 bases, with 23 bases between. CDR1 and CDR2 (germline): MDHEN, SYDVKM. The CDR3 here is CASTLPGTGTRAFF. In DNA form, the CDR3 reads TGTGCCAGCACCTTACCTGGGACCGGGACCAGGGCTTTCTTT.

The chain recombines TRBV19 with TRBJ2-1; 9 bases are shared with TRBD2. V gave up 5 bases and J gave up 7 bases; unmatched junction bases: 18. Germline CDR1 is LNHDA and CDR2 is SQIVND (reference sequence). This CDR3 has 18 residues. For the CDR3, the DNA is TGTGCCAGTAGTCCTCGGACTAGCGAGACTTGGAGGGGGAATGAGCAGTTCTTC. Protein: CASSPRTSETWRGNEQFF.

The sample holds a few counts of this clone. The chain has TRBV13 and TRBJ2-7; TRBD1 agrees at 7 bases. V lost 2 bases and J lost 4; bases outside the gene matches: 2. Germline CDR1 is PRHDT and CDR2 is FYEKMQ (reference sequence). The length of the CDR3 is 13 residues. CDR3 amino acids: CASSLPRGYEQYF. The CDR3 nucleotides read TGTGCCAGCAGCTTACCCAGGGGGTACGAGCAGTACTTC. Drawing the rest from reference TRBV13 and TRBJ2-7, the complete variable domain is AAGVIQSPRHLIKEKRETATLKCYPIPRHDTVYWYQQGPGQDPQFLISFYEKMQSDKGSIPDRFSAQQFSDYHSELNMSSLELGDSALYFCASSLPRGYEQYFGPGTRLTVT.